The clone carrying this T cell receptor beta chain was seen many times. Time point given: pre-sensitization, week 0. Treatment denoted: therapeutic diphenylcyclopropenone sensitization with weekly scalp DPC. Every donor had alopecia and was 18 to 70 years old; all were suitable for DPC. Unfractionated whole blood served as the source for total RNA extraction. These data are taken from a study of human T cells and chemical hapten exposure. Each CDR3 protein gets one entry after TCRdb re-called the RACE reads with MiXCR. Of about 350,000 distinct CDR3 sequences listed, around 5% are singletons. Trimming stripped 4 bases from V and 1 base from J, with 10 bases between. The germline V gene has CDR1 MDHEN and CDR2 SYDVKM. CDR3 length equals 15 residues.

The source was whole blood, collected in connection with sensitization to the hapten diphenylcyclopropenone (DPC). The chain combines TRBV28 with TRBJ2-2, with D possibly matching TRBD1 (6 bases). The sequence was obtained from a woman aged 18 to 35 with alopecia areata. Some clones in this sample may be carry-over from other donors' samples. The DNA of the CDR3 is TGTGCCAGCAGTTCCCGACAGGTGAACACCGGGGAGCTGTTTTTT. It codes for CASSSRQVNTGELFF.